Below are 9 T cell receptor beta chains sequenced from a single sample in a study of shared clonotypes between healthy human individuals. Libraries were prepared by immunoSEQ multiplex PCR; TCRdb keeps only in-frame clonotypes and omits some of them. This table has around 510,000 clones, roughly 79% appearing once. The sample was PBMCs. The origin of the receptors is a middle-aged woman in good health. Some clones in this sample may be carry-over from other donors' samples.

This rearrangement joins TRBV5-1 to TRBJ2-1; D remains ambiguous. V gave up 0 bases and J gave up 8 bases, with 9 bases separating them. The CDR3 extends over 13 amino acids. Looked up from germline, CDR1 is SGHRS and CDR2 is YFSETQ. CDR3 sequence reads: CASSLANADEQFF. DNA for the CDR3: TGCGCCAGCAGCTTGGCGAACGCTGATGAGCAGTTCTTC.

The J gene is TRBJ2-1, the V gene TRBV18; TRBD2 matches at 10 bases. Trimming took 3 bases from V and 8 from J; bases not matched to a gene: 7. Germline V CDR1 and CDR2: KGHSH, LQKENI. CDR3 size: 15 residues. CDR3 DNA: TGTGCCAGCTCACCTGCTAGCGGGAGTGGCGATGAGCAGTTCTTC. Protein sequence: CASSPASGSGDEQFF.

This chain uses TRBV19 with TRBJ1-1, with D possibly TRBD1 on 6 matching bases. The CDR3 has 12 amino acids. Per the germline V gene, CDR1 is LNHDA and CDR2 is SQIVND (reference sequence). With 10 bases removed from V and 8 bases from J, the gap between germline ends came to 17 bases. CDR3 region: CATTPEGTEAFF. CDR3 DNA sequence: TGTGCCACCACCCCGGAAGGGACAGAAGCTTTCTTT.

The chain joins TRBV19 to TRBJ1-2, with 7 bases matching TRBD1. The CDR3 covers 15 residues. J gave up 4 bases and V 3 bases, and 8 bases lay outside the gene matches. From germline, CDR1 is LNHDA and CDR2 SQIVND (reference sequence). The CDR3 sequence is CASSIVTGARYGYTF. The CDR3 DNA reads TGTGCCAGTAGTATCGTCACAGGGGCTCGCTATGGCTACACCTTC.

This clone was counted a few times. The chain carries TRBV9 and TRBJ2-7; D may correspond to TRBD1 or TRBD2 (6 bases each). Trimming removed 4 bases at V and 5 bases at J, with 16 bases between. Germline V gene sequence: CDR1 SGDLS, CDR2 YYNGEE. CDR3 length: 14 amino acids. DNA of the CDR3: TGTGCCAGCAGCCCCGGTGGGGGCGGGAACGAGCAGTACTTC. Its translation is CASSPGGGGNEQYF.

As to this clone: The identical CDR3 is also encoded by other nucleotide sequences in the sample. V and J are TRBV7-2 and TRBJ2-7, with 7 nucleotides matching TRBD2. CDR3 length equals 14 residues. The trim removed 1 base at V and 2 bases at J, leaving 2 bases unmatched. Germline V gene data show CDR1 as SGHTA and CDR2 as FQGNSA. The CDR3 region has the DNA TGTGCCAGCAGCTTAGGGCTAGCGGCCTACGAGCAGTACTTC. It yields the protein CASSLGLAAYEQYF.

This sequence joins TRBV10-3 and TRBJ1-1; no clear D gene. CDR1 is ENHRY and CDR2 is SYGVKD in the germline V gene. Between the trimmed V and J ends, which lost 2 bases and 1 base, there was a span of 8 bases. This CDR3 spans 14 amino acids. CDR3 sequence reads: CAISEPTRNTEAFF. The CDR3 bases are TGTGCCATCAGTGAGCCTACAAGGAACACTGAAGCTTTCTTT.

V and J are TRBV5-5 and TRBJ1-2; 12 bases line up with TRBD1. V lost 4 bases and J lost 8; bases outside the gene matches: 6. CDR3 length: 14 amino acids. In germline, CDR1 is SGHKS, CDR2 YYEKEE (reference sequence). CDR3 sequence reads: CASSTGQGASGYTF. For the CDR3, the DNA is TGTGCCAGCAGCACGGGACAGGGGGCAAGCGGCTACACCTTC.

The rearrangement joins TRBV27 to TRBJ2-1; 8 nucleotides agree with TRBD1. The V segment lost 6 bases and the J segment 1 base; nucleotides outside the gene matches: 11. Germline values: CDR1 MNHEY, CDR2 SMNVEV (reference sequence). The CDR3 has 17 amino acids. CDR3 amino acids: CASSTLRDRTSYNEQFF. CDR3 bases: TGTGCCAGCAGCACATTACGGGACAGGACGTCCTACAATGAGCAGTTCTTC.